The 23 T cell receptor beta chains reported below all come from one sample, sequenced in a study of glioma-infiltrating T cells. Using RNA template, CDR3s of TCR alpha and beta were amplified with iRepertoire arm-PCR. TCRdb analysed the multiplex PCR reads with MiXCR anew, one entry per CDR3 protein. The sample records around 150,000 distinct CDR3 sequences, roughly two fifths being singletons. Sample: glioma tissue, nonneoplastic brain tissue, or PBMCs (not recorded which). The source is a human donor with low-grade glioma or glioblastoma, undergoing nonglioma brain surgery, or in good health (not recorded which).

The rearrangement uses TRBV6-1 and TRBJ1-2, with D perhaps TRBD1 (5 bases). Trimming stripped 5 bases from V and 5 bases from J, with 15 bases between. Germline V gene lookup returns CDR1 MNHNS and CDR2 SASEGT. The CDR3 runs 14 residues. The CDR3 DNA follows: TGTGCCAGCAGTCCCGGGACGGGGTATTATGGCTACACCTTC. Its translation: CASSPGTGYYGYTF.

This clonotype was observed a few times. This chain connects TRBV24-1 to TRBJ2-7, with D maybe TRBD2 (5 bases). Germline loops: CDR1 KGHDR, CDR2 SFDVKD. The CDR3 loop spans 15 amino acids. V was cut by 6 bases and J by 3 bases, with 17 bases left in between. CDR3 loop: CATSQPGPGGYEQYF. The CDR3 nucleotides are TGTGCCACCAGTCAACCGGGCCCCGGAGGCTACGAGCAGTACTTC.

The J gene is TRBJ2-3, the V gene TRBV3-1; 8 nucleotides agree with TRBD2. Germline V gives CDR1 LGHDT, CDR2 YNNKEL (reference sequence). The CDR3 runs 15 residues. J was trimmed by 5 bases and V by 2 bases; bases with no gene match: 6. The CDR3 reads CASSQFISGIDTQYF. The CDR3 DNA reads TGTGCCAGCAGCCAATTTATTAGCGGGATAGATACGCAGTATTTT.

V is TRBV6-2 or TRBV6-3 and J is TRBJ2-3; the D call may be TRBD1 or TRBD2 (6 bases each). Germline CDR1 reads MNHEY; CDR2 reads SVGEGT. V dropped 10 bases and J dropped 3 bases, with 14 bases sitting between them. The CDR3 is 13 amino acids. In DNA form, the CDR3 reads TGTGCCATCAGAACAGGGAGGACAGATACGCAGTATTTT. Translation gives CAIRTGRTDTQYF.

The chain employs TRBV5-1 and TRBJ2-1; D is perhaps TRBD2 (6 bases). Germline V gene data show CDR1 as SGHRS and CDR2 as YFSETQ. The germline V and J ends were trimmed by 0 bases and 5 bases, with 18 bases remaining between them. CDR3 length: 17 amino acids. CDR3 DNA sequence: TGCGCCAGCAGCTTGGGGGGCGGGACGTCAGTTAACAATGAGCAGTTCTTC. It yields the protein CASSLGGGTSVNNEQFF.

The rearrangement uses TRBV6-2 or TRBV6-3 and TRBJ2-5; possible D gene TRBD2, 6 bases. This CDR3 has 13 residues. Looked up from germline, CDR1 is MNHEY and CDR2 is SVGEGT. Trimming pared 7 bases from V and 2 bases from J, leaving 11 bases between. The CDR3 protein is CASNGGSQETQYF. As DNA, the CDR3 is TGTGCCAGCAATGGGGGGAGTCAAGAGACCCAGTACTTC.

In the case of this clonotype: The junction shows a germline mismatch at one end, possibly a read error. The V call is TRBV29-1, the J call TRBJ2-5; 9 nucleotides align to TRBD2. Germline loops: CDR1 SQVTM, CDR2 ANQGSEA. The CDR3 sequence is 15 residues long. Written as DNA, the CDR3 is TGCAGCGTCTCTATAGCGGGAGTACTCCAACAGACCCAGTACTTC. Protein: CSVSIAGVLQQTQYF.

This clonotype was seen a few times. The chain uses TRBV24-1 and TRBJ2-1; D is uncertain. Trimming shortened V by 4 bases and J by 7 bases, and 10 bases separated the two germline ends. CDR1 KGHDR and CDR2 SFDVKD come from the germline V gene. This CDR3 is built from 13 residues. The CDR3 region is CATSEGPRNEQFF. CDR3 in DNA: TGTGCCACCAGTGAAGGACCGCGGAATGAGCAGTTCTTC.

This clonotype was seen more than once but under ten times. J is TRBJ1-3 and V is TRBV27; TRBD1 is a possible D gene (5 bases). The CDR3 has 15 residues. Trimming took off 3 bases at V and 0 bases at J, with 9 bases between the two ends. CDR1 is MNHEY, CDR2 SMNVEV, per germline (reference sequence). The CDR3 DNA reads as TGTGCCAGCAGTTTGGGTGGGGGCTCTGGAAACACCATATATTTT. It translates to CASSLGGGSGNTIYF.

In its sample, this clonotype was seen a few times. The chain is built from TRBV6-1 and TRBJ2-3; perhaps TRBD1 as D (6 bases). The V gene lost 8 bases and the J gene lost 5 bases, with 17 bases spanning the gap. Per the germline V gene, CDR1 is MNHNS and CDR2 is SASEGT. The CDR3 length is 14 residues. The CDR3 nucleotides are TGTGCCAGCGACGGACGGTGGGGGCTAGATACGCAGTATTTT. The encoded protein is CASDGRWGLDTQYF.

J is TRBJ2-3 and V is TRBV10-3; the match to TRBD2 covers 9 bases. Per the germline V gene, CDR1 is ENHRY and CDR2 is SYGVKD. This CDR3 has 13 residues. V was pared by 8 bases and J by 6 bases, with 6 bases of the junction left unmatched. The CDR3 nucleotides read TGTGCCATCGTGGCTAGCGGGGAGGATACGCAGTATTTT. This encodes CAIVASGEDTQYF.

The V gene is TRBV27, the J gene TRBJ1-2, with D tentatively TRBD1 (5 bases). Germline CDR1 and CDR2: MNHEY and SMNVEV (reference sequence). The V gene lost 8 bases and the J gene lost 2 bases, with 21 bases spanning the gap. The CDR3 has 16 amino acids. CDR3 DNA: TGTGCCAGCTGTGGGGGAGGGCCATACTCGAACTATGGCTACACCTTC. Translating it yields CASCGGGPYSNYGYTF.

The V and J genes are TRBV3-1 and TRBJ1-1; D is ambiguous. CDR1 is LGHDT, CDR2 YNNKEL, per germline (reference sequence). The CDR3 spans 13 residues. Deletions cut 0 bases from V and 6 bases from J, with 8 bases between. CDR3 residues: CASSQEGNAEAFF. The CDR3 DNA follows: TGTGCCAGCAGCCAAGAAGGTAACGCTGAAGCTTTCTTT.

The genes are TRBV6-1 and TRBJ2-2, with 7 bases that match TRBD2. The CDR3 contains 16 residues. Germline V gene data show CDR1 as MNHNS and CDR2 as SASEGT. The junction had 3 bases not matched to a gene; V was cut back by 2 bases and J by 0 bases. CDR3 sequence (DNA): TGTGCCAGCAGTGAATTCGGGGGGTCGAACACCGGGGAGCTGTTTTTT. It encodes CASSEFGGSNTGELFF.

J is TRBJ1-2 and V is TRBV2; unclear D gene. With 3 bases removed from V and 1 base from J, the gap between germline ends came to 6 bases. Germline V lookup: CDR1 SNHLY, CDR2 FYNNEI. The CDR3 length is 13 residues. CDR3 DNA sequence: TGTGCCAGCAGTGAGAAACTTAACTATGGCTACACCTTC. It yields the protein CASSEKLNYGYTF.

Note on this clonotype: A read error may explain this, as a much larger clone is one base away. The CDR3 region is CASSPLLGPVYEQFF. As DNA, the CDR3 is TGTGCCAGCAGTCCCCTGCTAGGGCCAGTCTACGAGCAGTTCTTC. The chain has TRBV27 and TRBJ2-1, with D hard to call. Per the germline V gene, CDR1 is MNHEY and CDR2 is SMNVEV (reference sequence). V gave up 5 bases and J gave up 10 bases, with 21 bases separating them. The CDR3 sequence is 15 residues long.

This clonotype has a handful of counts. This rearrangement joins TRBV6-1 to TRBJ2-7, with 13 bases matching TRBD2. CDR3 length equals 16 residues. Trimming cost V 6 bases and J 3 bases; bases outside gene matches: 8. Germline V CDR1 and CDR2: MNHNS, SASEGT. The CDR3, as DNA: TGTGCCAGCAGACGACTAGCGGGAGGCCAATTCTACGAGCAGTACTTC. It codes for CASRRLAGGQFYEQYF.

The genes are TRBV2 and TRBJ1-5; D possibly corresponds to TRBD1 (5 bases). Germline V CDR1 and CDR2: SNHLY, FYNNEI. The V end was cut by 3 bases, the J end by 0 bases, with 9 bases between. The CDR3 extends over 15 amino acids. CDR3 in DNA: TGTGCCAGCAGTGACAGGGTTAATAGCAATCAGCCCCAGCATTTT. The encoded protein is CASSDRVNSNQPQHF.

The chain is built from TRBV7-2 and TRBJ1-6; D is undetermined. The CDR3 consists of 12 residues. Trimming took 7 bases from V and 8 from J, leaving 9 bases between them. Germline V gives CDR1 SGHTA, CDR2 FQGNSA. The CDR3 loop reads CASTYMDSPLHF. The CDR3 DNA follows: TGTGCCAGCACCTATATGGATTCACCCCTCCACTTT.

J is TRBJ2-7 and V is TRBV6-5, with D hard to call. Germline CDR1 reads MNHEY; CDR2 reads SVGAGI. V lost 0 bases and J lost 2, with 11 bases in between. This CDR3 is built from 15 residues. The CDR3 sequence: CASSYSRTRTYEQYF. Here the CDR3 DNA reads TGTGCCAGCAGTTACTCGCGCACAAGAACCTACGAGCAGTACTTC.

The chain uses TRBV11-1 and TRBJ2-1, with 10 bases identical to TRBD2. This CDR3 is 15 amino acids long. V was clipped by 5 bases and J by 4 bases; unmatched bases: 5. The germline CDR1 and CDR2 sequences are SGHAT and FQDESV (reference sequence). CDR3 amino acids: CASSPGLAEYNEQFF. The CDR3 nucleotides are TGTGCCAGCAGCCCCGGACTAGCGGAGTACAATGAGCAGTTCTTC.

This clonotype was counted a few times. This chain connects TRBV6-1 to TRBJ2-5; 8 bases fit TRBD2. Germline CDR1 is MNHNS and CDR2 is SASEGT. The trim removed 6 bases at V and 5 bases at J, leaving 5 bases unmatched. The length of the CDR3 is 13 residues. The CDR3 DNA reads TGTGCCAGCAGCTATAGACTAGCGGAGACCCAGTACTTC. Translating it yields CASSYRLAETQYF.

Points on this clonotype: Relative to the germline gene, one junction end is altered; a read error may explain this. The chain is built from TRBV6-5 and TRBJ2-5; the D gene is possibly TRBD1 (5 bases). There are 14 residues in the CDR3. Germline loops: CDR1 MNHEY, CDR2 SVGAGI. CDR3 protein: CVSSYGSRVETQYF. DNA of the CDR3: TGTGTCAGCAGTTATGGGTCCAGGGTAGAGACCCAGTACTTC.